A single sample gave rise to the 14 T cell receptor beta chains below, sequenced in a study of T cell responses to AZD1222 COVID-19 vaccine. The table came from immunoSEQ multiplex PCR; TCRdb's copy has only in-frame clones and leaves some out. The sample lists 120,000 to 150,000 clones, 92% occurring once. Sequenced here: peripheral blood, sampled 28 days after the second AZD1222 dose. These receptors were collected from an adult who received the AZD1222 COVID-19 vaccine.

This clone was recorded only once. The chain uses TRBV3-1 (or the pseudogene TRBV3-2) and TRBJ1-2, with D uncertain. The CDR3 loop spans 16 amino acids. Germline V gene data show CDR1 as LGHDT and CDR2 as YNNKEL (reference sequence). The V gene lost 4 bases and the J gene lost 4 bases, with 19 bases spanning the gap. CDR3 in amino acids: CASSLTLDRDRYGYTF. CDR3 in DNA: TGTGCCAGCAGCCTGACCCTGGACCGAGACCGCTATGGCTACACCTTC.

CDR3 in DNA: TGTGCCAGCAGCGAGAGGGGGCTAGCGGGAGGAACCGGGGAGCTGTTTTTT. Encoded protein: CASSERGLAGGTGELFF. J is TRBJ2-2 and V is TRBV11-2; 11 bases agree with TRBD2. Germline V CDR1 and CDR2: SGHAT, FQNNGV. The V segment lost 5 bases and the J segment 5 bases; nucleotides outside the gene matches: 10. This CDR3 contains 17 residues.

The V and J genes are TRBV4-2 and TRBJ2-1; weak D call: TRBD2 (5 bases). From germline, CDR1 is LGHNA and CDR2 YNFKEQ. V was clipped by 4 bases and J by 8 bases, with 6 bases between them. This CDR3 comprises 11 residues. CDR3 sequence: CASSLRDEQFF. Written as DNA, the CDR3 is TGTGCCAGCAGCCTGAGGGATGAGCAGTTCTTC.

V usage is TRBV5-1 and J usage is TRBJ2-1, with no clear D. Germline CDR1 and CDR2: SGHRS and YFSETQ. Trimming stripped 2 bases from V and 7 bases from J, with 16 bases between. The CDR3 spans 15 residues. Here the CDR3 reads CASSFVGPPNNEQFF. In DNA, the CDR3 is TGCGCCAGCAGCTTCGTAGGTCCGCCGAATAATGAGCAGTTCTTC. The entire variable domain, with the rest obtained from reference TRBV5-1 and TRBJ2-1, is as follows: KAGVTQTPRYLIKTRGQQVTLSCSPISGHRSVSWYQQTPGQGLQFLFEYFSETQRNKGNFPGRFSGRQFSNSRSEMNVSTLELGDSALYLCASSFVGPPNNEQFFGPGTRLTVL.

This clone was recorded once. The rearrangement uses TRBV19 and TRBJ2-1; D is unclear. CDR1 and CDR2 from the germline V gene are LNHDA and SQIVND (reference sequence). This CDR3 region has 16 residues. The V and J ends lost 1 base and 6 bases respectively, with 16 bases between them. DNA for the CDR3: TGTGCCAGTAGTATAGTGGGTAGCAGACCTGTCAATGAGCAGTTCTTC. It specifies CASSIVGSRPVNEQFF.

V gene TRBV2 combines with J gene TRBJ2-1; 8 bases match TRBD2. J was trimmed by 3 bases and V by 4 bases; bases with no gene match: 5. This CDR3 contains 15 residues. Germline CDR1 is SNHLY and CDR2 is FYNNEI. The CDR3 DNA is TGTGCCAGCAGTGTTGGGACTAGTTTCTACAATGAGCAGTTCTTC. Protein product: CASSVGTSFYNEQFF.

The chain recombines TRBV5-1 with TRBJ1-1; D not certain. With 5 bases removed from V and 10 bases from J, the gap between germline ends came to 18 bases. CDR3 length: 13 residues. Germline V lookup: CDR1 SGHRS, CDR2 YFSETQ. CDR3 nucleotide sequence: TGCGCCAGCAGGCTGGCGCCAGAAAATGGAGCTTTCTTT. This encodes CASRLAPENGAFF.

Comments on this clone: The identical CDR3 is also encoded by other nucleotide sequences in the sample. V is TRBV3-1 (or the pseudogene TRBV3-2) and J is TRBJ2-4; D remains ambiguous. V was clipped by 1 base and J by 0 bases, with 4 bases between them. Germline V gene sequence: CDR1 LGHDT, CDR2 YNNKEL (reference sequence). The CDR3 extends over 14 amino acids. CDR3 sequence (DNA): TGTGCCAGCAGCCAAGGGGTAGCCAAAAACATTCAGTACTTC. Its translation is CASSQGVAKNIQYF.

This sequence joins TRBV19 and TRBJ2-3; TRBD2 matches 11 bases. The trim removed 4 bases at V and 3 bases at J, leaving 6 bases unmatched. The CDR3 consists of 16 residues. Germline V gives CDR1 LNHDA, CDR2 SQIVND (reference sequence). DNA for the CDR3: TGTGCCAGTAGTACTGGACTAGCGGGTCTTACAGATACGCAGTATTTT. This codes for CASSTGLAGLTDTQYF.

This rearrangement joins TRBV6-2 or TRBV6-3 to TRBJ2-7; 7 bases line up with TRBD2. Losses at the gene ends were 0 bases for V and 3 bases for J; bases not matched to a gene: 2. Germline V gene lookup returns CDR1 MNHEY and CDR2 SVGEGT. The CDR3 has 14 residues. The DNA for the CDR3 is TGTGCCAGCAGTTACTCGACGGGGGGCTACGAGCAGTACTTC. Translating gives CASSYSTGGYEQYF.

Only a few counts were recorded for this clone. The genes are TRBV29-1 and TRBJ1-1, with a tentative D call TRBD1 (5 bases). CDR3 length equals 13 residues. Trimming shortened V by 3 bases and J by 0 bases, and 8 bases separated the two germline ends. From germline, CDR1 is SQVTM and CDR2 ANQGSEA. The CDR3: CSVERGVNTEAFF. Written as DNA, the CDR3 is TGCAGCGTTGAGCGGGGCGTGAACACTGAAGCTTTCTTT.

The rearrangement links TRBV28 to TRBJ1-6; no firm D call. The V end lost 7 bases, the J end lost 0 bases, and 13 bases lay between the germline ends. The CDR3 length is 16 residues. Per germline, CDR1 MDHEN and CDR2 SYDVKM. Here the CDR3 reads CASNSGASSYNSPLHF. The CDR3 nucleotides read TGTGCCAGCAATTCGGGAGCAAGCTCCTATAATTCACCCCTCCACTTT.

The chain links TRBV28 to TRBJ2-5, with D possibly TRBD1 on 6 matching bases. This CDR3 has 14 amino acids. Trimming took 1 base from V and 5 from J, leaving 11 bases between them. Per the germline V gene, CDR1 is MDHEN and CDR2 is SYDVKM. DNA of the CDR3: TGTGCCAGCAGTTTATCTCCAGGGGAGGAGACCCAGTACTTC. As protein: CASSLSPGEETQYF.

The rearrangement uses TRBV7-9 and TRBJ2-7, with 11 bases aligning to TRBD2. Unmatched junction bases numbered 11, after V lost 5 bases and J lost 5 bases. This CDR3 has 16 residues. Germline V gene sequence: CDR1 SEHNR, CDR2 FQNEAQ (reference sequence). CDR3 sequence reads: CASSGGYSLAGDEQYF. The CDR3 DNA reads TGTGCCAGCAGCGGCGGTTACTCACTAGCGGGAGACGAGCAGTACTTC. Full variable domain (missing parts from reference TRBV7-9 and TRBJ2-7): DTGVSQNPRHKITKRGQNVTFRCDPISEHNRLYWYRQTLGQGPEFLTYFQNEAQLEKSRLLSDRFSAERPKGSFSTLEIQRTEQGDSAMYLCASSGGYSLAGDEQYFGPGTRLTVT.